Listed below are T cell receptor beta chains from one sample, sequenced in a study of T cell repertoires in cytomegalovirus infection. Their antigens remain unidentified. TCRdb reprocessed the reads via MiXCR and lists one record per CDR3 protein. The sample holds 50,000 or so distinct CDR3 sequences, approximately 22% seen once. The sequenced sample was PBMCs, sequenced either directly or after in vitro stimulation (not recorded which). These receptors all come from a human donor in good health (CMV status not recorded). Some clones in this sample may be carry-over from other donors' samples. Each CDR3 is given with its conserved first and last residue. A D gene is named only where the DNA matches it firmly. Clone sizes are given selectively: once, few, many, or a class where the clone is expanded.

clone size: many
V gene: TRBV7-9
J gene: TRBJ2-3
D gene: .
CDR3 protein: CASSFAETNTQYF

clone size: many
V gene: TRBV7-9
J gene: TRBJ2-3
D gene: TRBD2
CDR3 protein: CASSLDGLAGTTDTQYF

clone size: many
V gene: TRBV7-9
J gene: TRBJ2-1
D gene: .
CDR3 protein: CASSPGPYNEQFF

clone size: .
V gene: TRBV11-2
J gene: TRBJ1-1
D gene: .
CDR3 protein: CASSLKATAGNTEAFF

clone size: many
V gene: TRBV7-2
J gene: TRBJ2-7
D gene: .
CDR3 protein: CASSRQTYEQYF

clone size: .
V gene: TRBV6-5
J gene: TRBJ1-3
D gene: .
CDR3 protein: CASSQGYTIYF

clone size: few
V gene: TRBV28
J gene: TRBJ2-1
D gene: .
CDR3 protein: CASSFRGSYNEQFF

clone size: few
V gene: TRBV18
J gene: TRBJ2-1
D gene: TRBD1
CDR3 protein: CASSPRQGFGEQFF

clone size: few
V gene: TRBV7-2
J gene: TRBJ2-3
D gene: TRBD2
CDR3 protein: CASSSSSGRTDTQYF

clone size: .
V gene: TRBV20-1
J gene: TRBJ2-1
D gene: TRBD2
CDR3 protein: CSASGGATGEQFF

clone size: many
V gene: TRBV4-1
J gene: TRBJ2-7
D gene: .
CDR3 protein: CASSAHSNRYEQYF

clone size: many
V gene: TRBV7-9
J gene: TRBJ2-1
D gene: .
CDR3 protein: CASSHGGAGLNNEQFF

clone size: many
V gene: TRBV19
J gene: TRBJ2-3
D gene: .
CDR3 protein: CAKMTGANRTDTQYF

clone size: few
V gene: TRBV9
J gene: TRBJ2-1
D gene: TRBD1
CDR3 protein: CASSVGGGPYNEQFF